This TCR beta chain was identified in a study of neoadjuvant anti-PD-1 for oral cavity cancer. Sequencing used immunoSEQ multiplex PCR; TCRdb keeps in-frame clones, though not all of them. This table holds about 68,000 clones, more than 75% found once. Time point denoted: after neoadjuvant nivolumab, at surgical resection. Patients were newly diagnosed with stage II-IVA oral cavity squamous cell carcinoma without prior systemic or radiation treatment. The source is a person between 35 and 79 years old with oral cavity squamous cell carcinoma. Sequenced here: PBMCs, sampled after nivolumab (anti-PD-1) treatment.

The CDR3 DNA sequence: TGTGCCAGCAGCCAGGCTCAGGGACTATACTACGAGCAGTACTTC. Translating it yields CASSQAQGLYYEQYF. This sequence joins TRBV14 and TRBJ2-7, with 7 bases matching TRBD2. V lost 3 bases to trimming and J lost 3 bases; unmatched junction nucleotides: 8. CDR3 length: 15 residues. The germline V gene has CDR1 SGHDN and CDR2 FVKESK.